The 28 T cell receptor beta chains below were found in one sample sequenced in a study of tumor and adjacent non-tumor tissue in lung cancer. Three rounds of nested PCR, following a modified ARM-PCR protocol, produced the TCRbeta library. TCRdb independently ran MiXCR on the multiplex PCR reads; one entry per CDR3 protein. In the table there are some 66,000 distinct CDR3 sequences, more than 55% of which are singletons. RNA was extracted from bulk tissue without any cell sorting. This non-tumor lung sample came from over 3 cm beyond the tumor edge. The sample comprised distant non-tumor lung tissue. These receptors originate from a man aged 70 or older with non-small cell lung cancer.

Concerning this clonotype: Germline and junction disagree at one end, which may indicate a read error. The rearrangement joins TRBV11-2 to TRBJ2-7; D is unresolved. Germline CDR1 SGHAT, CDR2 FQNNGV. This CDR3 has 14 residues. Here the CDR3 DNA reads TGTGCCAGTAGCTTAGGAGAGAGAAACTACGGGCAGTACTTC. Protein sequence: CASSLGERNYGQYF.

Concerning this clonotype: Since the CDR3 does not end with the conserved phenylalanine or tryptophan, this likely comes from a read error. The chain combines TRBV4-1 with TRBJ2-1, with 7 bases fitting TRBD2. The CDR3 runs to 17 residues. The junction had 12 bases not matched to a gene; V was cut back by 0 bases and J by 7 bases. Germline V gene sequence: CDR1 MGHRA, CDR2 YSYEKL. DNA of the CDR3: TGCGCCAGCAGCCAAGATGGGATGGGAGGGCCGGGTAATGAGCAGTTCCTC. This sequence encodes CASSQDGMGGPGNEQFL.

In regard to this clonotype: This may come from a read error, since a much larger clone is one base off. The V call is TRBV6-1, the J call TRBJ2-6; 7 bases line up with TRBD1. The CDR3 covers 15 residues. The germline CDR1 and CDR2 sequences are MNHNS and SASEGT. Trimming took 10 bases from V and 0 from J; bases not matched to a gene: 6. The DNA of the CDR3 is TGTGCCAACAGGGCAGGGGGCTCTGGGGCCAACGTCCTGACTTTC. Amino acids: CANRAGGSGANVLTF.

In regard to this clonotype: Given a much more abundant clone one base away, this may be a read error. The chain links TRBV28 to TRBJ2-7, with TRBD1 matching 8 bases. Trimming cost V 5 bases and J 6 bases; bases outside gene matches: 9. The CDR3 sequence is 14 residues long. Germline CDR1 MDHEN, CDR2 SYDVKM. CDR3 DNA: TGTGCCAGCAGTCTTACGGACAGGGAAGCCGAGCAGTACTTC. Its protein is CASSLTDREAEQYF.

This clonotype was counted between two and nine times. A clone one base away is much larger, so this may be a read error. The chain has TRBV7-8 and TRBJ2-7; 9 bases are a match to TRBD2. CDR1 and CDR2 from the germline V gene are SGHVS and FQNEAQ. The CDR3 runs 15 residues. Written as DNA, the CDR3 is TGTACCAGCAGCTTAGCGGGGGACGGTTACTACGAGCAGTACTTC. This translates into CTSSLAGDGYYEQYF.

With respect to this clonotype: Being one base from a much bigger clone, this may be a read error. The chain carries TRBV24-1 and TRBJ2-2; tentatively, D is TRBD2 (7 bases). Germline V gene data show CDR1 as KGHDR and CDR2 as SFDVKD. This CDR3 has 18 residues. The CDR3 protein is CATSGWGGQNRNTEELFF. CDR3 bases: TGTGCCACCAGTGGGTGGGGGGGCCAAAACCGGAACACCGAGGAGCTGTTTTTT.

This chain connects TRBV29-1 to TRBJ2-1; D not resolved. The CDR3 spans 12 residues. The germline V and J ends were trimmed by 4 bases and 0 bases, with 4 bases remaining between them. Germline V CDR1 and CDR2: SQVTM, ANQGSEA. Here the CDR3 DNA reads TGCAGCGTTGTCCACTCCTACAATGAGCAGTTCTTC. Protein product: CSVVHSYNEQFF.

The CDR3 DNA reads TGTGCCAGCAGCTTAGCCGGGCCCAGTGGCGCAGATACGCAGTATTTT. Protein sequence: CASSLAGPSGADTQYF. The chain uses TRBV7-8 and TRBJ2-3; D ambiguous. CDR3 length: 16 amino acids. From germline, CDR1 is SGHVS and CDR2 FQNEAQ. V was shortened by 0 bases and J by 4 bases, with 14 bases between the two germline ends.

A note on this clonotype: At one of its ends the junction is not consistent with the germline gene, which may arise from a read error. The V and J genes are TRBV11-2 and TRBJ2-7; D is possibly TRBD1 or TRBD2 (5 bases each). Germline loops: CDR1 SGHAT, CDR2 FQNNGV. This CDR3 contains 14 residues. CDR3 sequence reads: CASSLGDRNYEEYF. The CDR3 DNA is TGTGCCAGCAGTTTGGGAGACAGAAACTACGAGGAGTACTTC.

This clonotype was found a few times. This rearrangement joins TRBV30 to TRBJ2-3, with a tentative D call TRBD2 (6 bases). V lost 4 bases and J lost 1, with 18 bases in between. CDR3 length: 16 amino acids. CDR1 is GTSNPN, CDR2 SVGIG, per germline (reference sequence). The CDR3 here is CAWTSGLPRGTDTQYF. CDR3 bases: TGTGCCTGGACCTCGGGACTCCCGAGGGGCACAGATACGCAGTATTTT.

As to this clonotype: The junction does not match germline at one end; this may be a read error. The rearrangement joins TRBV11-2 to TRBJ2-1; D is unclear. This CDR3 comprises 14 residues. CDR1 and CDR2 from the germline V gene are SGHAT and FQNNGV. This CDR3 is CASSLYRLPNGQFF. The CDR3 DNA follows: TGTGCCAGCAGCTTATATCGACTGCCCAATGGGCAGTTCTTC.

The chain joins TRBV7-8 to TRBJ1-5; D possibly corresponds to TRBD1 (6 bases). The V and J ends lost 6 bases and 7 bases respectively, with 19 bases between them. The CDR3 consists of 15 residues. The germline gives CDR1 SGHVS, CDR2 FQNEAQ. CDR3 loop: CASRPGTSLRQPQHF. DNA for the CDR3: TGTGCCAGCAGACCCGGGACAAGTCTCCGACAGCCCCAGCATTTT.

This clonotype was seen once. At one of its ends the junction is not consistent with the germline gene, which may arise from a read error. The rearrangement uses TRBV10-3 and TRBJ1-6; 7 bases align to TRBD1. CDR1 is ENHRY and CDR2 is SYGVKD in the germline V gene. There are 17 residues in the CDR3. The CDR3 sequence is CAISESEQGPNNSPLHF. CDR3 nucleotides: TGCGCCATCAGTGAGTCTGAACAGGGGCCGAATAATTCACCCCTCCACTTT.

Points on this clonotype: An end of the junction differs from the germline gene, which may be a read error. The V call is TRBV6-1, the J call TRBJ2-2, with D perhaps matching TRBD1 or TRBD2 (5 bases each). The CDR3 runs to 13 residues. Per germline, CDR1 MNHNS and CDR2 SASEGT. CDR3 nucleotide sequence: TGTGCCAGTTTTAGGAGAGGGACCGGGGAGCTCTTTTTT. It encodes CASFRRGTGELFF.

Comments on this clonotype: The junction and the germline gene differ at one end; a read error may be behind it. This chain links TRBV12-5 with TRBJ2-1; 9 nucleotides agree with TRBD2. The CDR3 length is 17 residues. The germline V gene has CDR1 LGHNT and CDR2 FRNRAP. This CDR3 is CASGLEKSGRSYYEQFF. In nucleotides, the CDR3 is TGTGCTAGTGGCTTGGAGAAGAGCGGGAGGTCTTACTATGAGCAGTTCTTC.

This clonotype was counted a few times. This may be a read error, as it is one base from a much larger clone. The chain links TRBV28 to TRBJ2-1; 7 bases match TRBD1. Germline CDR1 and CDR2: MDHEN and SYDVKM. CDR3 length equals 13 residues. The CDR3 DNA reads TGTGCCAACAGTAACTACCAGGGGGATGAGCAGTTCTTC. This translates into CANSNYQGDEQFF.

Comment on this clonotype: Given a much more abundant clone one base away, this may be a read error. This chain's CDR3 is CSAIYGGQLNEQFF. The CDR3, as DNA: TGCAGTGCTATATATGGAGGGCAACTCAATGAGCAGTTCTTC. The V gene is TRBV20-1, the J gene TRBJ2-1; D is perhaps TRBD2 (6 bases). The CDR3 loop spans 14 amino acids. Per germline, CDR1 DFQATT and CDR2 SNEGSKA (reference sequence). Trimming took off 4 bases at V and 6 bases at J, with 16 bases between the two ends.

Remarks on this clonotype: The conserved phenylalanine or tryptophan is not found at the CDR3 terminus, so this likely reflects a read error. As DNA, the CDR3 is TGTGCCAGCAGCCTCCTAGCGGGGGTTAACAATGTGCAGTTCGTC. Its protein product is CASSLLAGVNNVQFV. The chain joins TRBV11-3 to TRBJ2-1, with 10 bases matching TRBD2. Germline CDR1 is SGHNT and CDR2 is YENEEA. The CDR3 sequence is 15 residues long.

About this clonotype: Compared with germline, one end of the junction differs, possibly owing to a read error. This CDR3 is CVSSIRWTENTEALF. The CDR3 nucleotides read TGTGTCAGCAGCATAAGATGGACAGAGAACACTGAAGCTTTATTT. The chain joins TRBV11-2 to TRBJ1-1; D may be TRBD1 (6 bases). This CDR3 region has 15 residues. Per germline, CDR1 SGHAT and CDR2 FQNNGV.

Points on this clonotype: Relative to the germline gene, one junction end is altered; a read error may explain this. The chain employs TRBV4-1 and TRBJ2-1; D is possibly TRBD2 (7 bases). The germline V gene encodes CDR1 MGHRA and CDR2 YSYEKL. This CDR3 has 15 residues. The DNA for the CDR3 is TGCGTCAGCAGCCTCGGGGGGCACGCCCCCTATGAGCAGTTTTTC. This sequence encodes CVSSLGGHAPYEQFF.

About this clonotype itself: The germline gene is not matched at one end of the junction; a read error may be the cause. The rearrangement joins TRBV10-3 to TRBJ1-1, with TRBD1 matching over 7 bases. CDR3 length: 13 amino acids. In germline, CDR1 is ENHRY, CDR2 SYGVKD. The CDR3 reads CATRDSGGTEAFF. As DNA, the CDR3 is TGTGCCACCAGGGACAGTGGAGGAACTGAAGCTTTCTTC.

This clonotype was seen many times. V gene TRBV14 combines with J gene TRBJ2-5; D may be TRBD1 (6 bases). Germline-derived CDR1 and CDR2 are SGHDN and FVKESK. The CDR3 has 13 residues. The V end lost 5 bases, the J end lost 5 bases, and 12 bases lay between the germline ends. The CDR3 protein is CASSKRGSETQYF. The CDR3 DNA sequence: TGTGCCAGCAGCAAGAGGGGGTCGGAGACCCAGTACTTC.

This clonotype was seen only once. This chain joins TRBV6-1 and TRBJ2-1; D may correspond to TRBD1 or TRBD2 (5 bases each). This CDR3 is 14 amino acids long. The germline gives CDR1 MNHNS, CDR2 SASEGT. Trimming removed 7 bases at V and 12 bases at J, with 22 bases between. CDR3 region: CASNGTITLHGQFF. The CDR3 coding sequence is TGTGCCAGCAATGGGACGATAACGTTACATGGGCAGTTCTTC.

This clonotype was found many times. The gene calls are TRBV29-1 and TRBJ2-7; 7 positions match TRBD2. The CDR3 loop spans 16 amino acids. Germline CDR1 is SQVTM and CDR2 is ANQGSEA. Losses at the gene ends were 4 bases for V and 6 bases for J; bases not matched to a gene: 18. The CDR3 nucleotides are TGCAGCGTTGGAGGGTCTACTAGCGCGGGACTTTCCGAGCAGTACTTC. Protein: CSVGGSTSAGLSEQYF.

This clonotype occurred many times. The chain links TRBV29-1 to TRBJ1-4; D gene uncertain. The germline gives CDR1 SQVTM, CDR2 ANQGSEA. The V and J ends lost 4 bases and 5 bases respectively, with 8 bases between them. The CDR3 length is 12 residues. CDR3 in DNA: TGCAGCGTTGTGGACCTAAATGAAAAACTGTTTTTT. Translating gives CSVVDLNEKLFF.

Worth noting for this clonotype: Given a much more abundant clone one base away, this may be a read error. This CDR3 reads CARNLGGSLSNYGYTF. DNA for the CDR3: TGTGCCAGGAACCTGGGCGGGAGCCTAAGTAACTATGGCTACACCTTC. V gene TRBV12-3 or TRBV12-4 combines with J gene TRBJ1-2; D call uncertain. The length of the CDR3 is 16 residues. Trimming took off 9 bases at V and 1 base at J, with 21 bases between the two ends.

With regard to this clonotype: A much bigger clone sits one base away, suggesting this may be a read error. The chain recombines TRBV5-6 with TRBJ2-1; D unclear. CDR1 is SGHDT and CDR2 is YYEEEE in the germline V gene. V lost 4 bases to trimming and J lost 7 bases, with 15 bases between them. The CDR3 loop spans 14 amino acids. In nucleotides, the CDR3 is TGTGCCAGCAGCCCACTGACGGCTAGTAATGAGCAGTTCTTC. Translating gives CASSPLTASNEQFF. Full variable domain (missing parts from reference TRBV5-6 and TRBJ2-1): DAGVTQSPTHLIKTRGQQVTLRCSPKSGHDTVSWYQQALGQGPQFIFQYYEEEERQRGNFPDRFSGHQFPNYSSELNVNALLLGDSALYLCASSPLTASNEQFFGPGTRLTVL.

This clonotype was seen many times. For the CDR3, the DNA is TGTGCCAGCAGCTTAGTCCCCTGGGGAGGGATAGAGGAGACCCAGTACTTC. Translated, it gives CASSLVPWGGIEETQYF. The chain links TRBV7-8 to TRBJ2-5; 7 bases are shared with TRBD2. V was pared by 1 base and J by 5 bases, with 13 bases of the junction left unmatched. Germline lookup yields CDR1 SGHVS and CDR2 FQNEAQ. The CDR3 length is 17 residues.